This is a list of T cell receptor beta chains from one sample in a study of regulatory T cells in long-lasting Graves disease. TCRdb itself ran the multiplex PCR reads through MiXCR, one entry per CDR3 protein. The top ten clones hold around 18% of a sample with hundreds of thousands of distinct CDR3 sequences, about 16% of them seen once. This sample also appeared in a second study, on T cells in Graves' hyperthyroidism and ophthalmopathy.

The source was peripheral blood mononuclear cells (PBMCs), collected at new diagnosis, from a patient treated with antithyroid drugs. Receptor source: a woman in her twenties or thirties with Graves disease. CDR3s leave out the opening cysteine and the closing phenylalanine or tryptophan.

j_call: TRBJ2-3; v_call: TRBV28; cdr3_aa: ASSSRSDPPTDTQY
j_call: TRBJ2-1; v_call: TRBV6-1; cdr3_aa: ASSVAGAGNEQF
j_call: TRBJ1-2; v_call: TRBV3-1; cdr3_aa: ASSQASGQLSYGYT
j_call: TRBJ2-1; v_call: TRBV28; cdr3_aa: ASSFTFLAGGNEQF
j_call: TRBJ2-3; v_call: TRBV20-1; cdr3_aa: SAQRGLGGTDTQY
j_call: TRBJ2-5; v_call: TRBV11-2; cdr3_aa: ASSQLTSGGEKKETQY
j_call: TRBJ1-1; v_call: TRBV19; cdr3_aa: ASSIGGLIEAF
j_call: TRBJ2-2; v_call: TRBV6-5; cdr3_aa: ASSYEGGARAGELF
j_call: TRBJ2-7; v_call: TRBV13; cdr3_aa: ASSDDSNEQY
j_call: TRBJ2-7; v_call: TRBV7-2; cdr3_aa: ASRPRTTDHYEQY
j_call: TRBJ2-5; v_call: TRBV9; cdr3_aa: ASTGRGETQY
j_call: TRBJ1-1; v_call: TRBV2; cdr3_aa: ASSELNTGLAF
j_call: TRBJ1-2; v_call: TRBV20-1; cdr3_aa: SGRNAYGYT
j_call: TRBJ1-1; v_call: TRBV5-1; cdr3_aa: ASSFEGNPTEAF
j_call: TRBJ2-1; v_call: TRBV12-3/TRBV12-4; cdr3_aa: ASSLSPGLAGRTPNEQF
j_call: TRBJ2-5; v_call: TRBV15; cdr3_aa: ATSIWGLAQY
j_call: TRBJ2-1; v_call: TRBV27; cdr3_aa: ASSFFAGGVDEQF
j_call: TRBJ1-1; v_call: TRBV20-1; cdr3_aa: SARDQADTEAF
j_call: TRBJ2-2; v_call: TRBV30; cdr3_aa: AWRGLAAGELF
j_call: TRBJ2-5; v_call: TRBV20-1; cdr3_aa: SAGRVQETQY
j_call: TRBJ1-5; v_call: TRBV7-9; cdr3_aa: ASSLPEQPQH
j_call: TRBJ1-2; v_call: TRBV15; cdr3_aa: ATSRGPDSGYT